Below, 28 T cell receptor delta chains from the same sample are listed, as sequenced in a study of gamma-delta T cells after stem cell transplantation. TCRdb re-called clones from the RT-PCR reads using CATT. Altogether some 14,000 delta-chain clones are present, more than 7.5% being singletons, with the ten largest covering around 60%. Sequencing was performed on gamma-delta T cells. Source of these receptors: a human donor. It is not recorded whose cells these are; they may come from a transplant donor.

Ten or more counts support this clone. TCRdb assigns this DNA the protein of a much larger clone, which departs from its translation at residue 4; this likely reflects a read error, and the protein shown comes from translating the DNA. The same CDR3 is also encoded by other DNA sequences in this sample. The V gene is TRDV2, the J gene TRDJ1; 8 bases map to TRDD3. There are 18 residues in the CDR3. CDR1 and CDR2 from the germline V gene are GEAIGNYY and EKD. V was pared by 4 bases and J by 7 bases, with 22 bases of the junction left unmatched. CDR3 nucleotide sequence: TGTGCCTGTGAGTCGGCCTCCTTGACTGGGGGGATAGTCCCTAAACTCATCTTT. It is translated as CACESASLTGGIVPKLIF.

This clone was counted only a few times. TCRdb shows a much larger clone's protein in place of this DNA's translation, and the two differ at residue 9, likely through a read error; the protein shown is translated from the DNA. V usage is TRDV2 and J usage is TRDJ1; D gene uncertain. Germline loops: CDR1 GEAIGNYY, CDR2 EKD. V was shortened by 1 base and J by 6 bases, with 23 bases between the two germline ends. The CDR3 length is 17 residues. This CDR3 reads CACDTLGGRVDQYKLIF. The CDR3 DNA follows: TGTGCCTGTGACACTTTGGGCGGCCGGGTGGACCAGTATAAACTCATCTTT.

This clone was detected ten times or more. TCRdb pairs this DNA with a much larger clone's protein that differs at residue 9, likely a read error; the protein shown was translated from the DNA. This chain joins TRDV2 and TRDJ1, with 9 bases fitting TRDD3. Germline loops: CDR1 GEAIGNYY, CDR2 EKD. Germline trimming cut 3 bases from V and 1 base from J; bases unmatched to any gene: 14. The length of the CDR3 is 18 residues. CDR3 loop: CACDSLLGETRVTDKLIF. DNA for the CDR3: TGTGCCTGTGACTCATTACTGGGGGAGACGCGTGTCACCGATAAACTCATCTTT.

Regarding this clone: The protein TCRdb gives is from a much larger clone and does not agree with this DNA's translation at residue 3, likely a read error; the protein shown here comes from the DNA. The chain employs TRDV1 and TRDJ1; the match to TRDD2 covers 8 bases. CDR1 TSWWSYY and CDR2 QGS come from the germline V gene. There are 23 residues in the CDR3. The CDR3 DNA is TGTGCTCGTGGGGAACATCTTCCTACGATCTGGGGTCTCCCCGCCGTGGACACCGATAAACTCATCTTT. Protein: CARGEHLPTIWGLPAVDTDKLIF.

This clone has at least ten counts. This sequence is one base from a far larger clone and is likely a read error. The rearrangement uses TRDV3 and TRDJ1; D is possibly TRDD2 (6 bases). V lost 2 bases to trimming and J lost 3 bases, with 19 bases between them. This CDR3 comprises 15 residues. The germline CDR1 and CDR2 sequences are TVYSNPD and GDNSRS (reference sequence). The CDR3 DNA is TGTGCCTTTTCACTCCTTCCGCTGTACGCCGATAAACTCATCTTT. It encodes CAFSLLPLYADKLIF.

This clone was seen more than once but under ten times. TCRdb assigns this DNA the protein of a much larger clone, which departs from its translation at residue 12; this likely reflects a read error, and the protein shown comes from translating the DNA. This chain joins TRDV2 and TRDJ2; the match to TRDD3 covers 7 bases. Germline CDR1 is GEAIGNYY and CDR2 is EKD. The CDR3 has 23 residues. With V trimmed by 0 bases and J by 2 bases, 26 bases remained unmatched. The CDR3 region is CACDTLTPVLGYTPPDLTAQLFF. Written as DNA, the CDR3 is TGTGCCTGTGACACCCTGACACCCGTACTGGGGTATACACCACCGGACTTGACAGCACAACTCTTCTTT.

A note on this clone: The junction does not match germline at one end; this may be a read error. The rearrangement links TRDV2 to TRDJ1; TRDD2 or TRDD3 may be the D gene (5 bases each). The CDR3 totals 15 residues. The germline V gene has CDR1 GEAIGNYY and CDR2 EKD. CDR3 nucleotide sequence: TGTGCCTGTGACACGTTCCTGGGTGGGTCCGATAACCTCATCTTT. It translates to CACDTFLGGSDNLIF.

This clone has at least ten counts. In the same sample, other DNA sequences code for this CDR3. The CDR3 reads CALVSGADTVYTLIF. CDR3 in DNA: TGTGCCTTGGTATCTGGTGCTGATACGGTCTATACACTCATCTTT. The chain uses TRDV3 and TRDJ1, with D possibly TRDD3 on 6 matching bases. Deletions cut 3 bases from V and 10 bases from J, with 27 bases between. This CDR3 spans 15 amino acids. Germline-derived CDR1 and CDR2 are TVYSNPD and GDNSRS (reference sequence).

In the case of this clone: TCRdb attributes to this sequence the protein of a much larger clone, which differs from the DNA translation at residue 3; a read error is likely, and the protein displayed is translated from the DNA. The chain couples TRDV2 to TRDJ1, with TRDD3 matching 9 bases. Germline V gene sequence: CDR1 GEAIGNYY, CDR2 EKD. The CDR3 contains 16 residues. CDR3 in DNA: TGTGCCCGTGACACCGTGGGGGGGATACCTACCGATAAACTCATCTTT. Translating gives CARDTVGGIPTDKLIF.

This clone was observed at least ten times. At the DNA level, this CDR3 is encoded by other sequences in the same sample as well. The CDR3 region is CALGEEVALQLGARYTDKLIF. DNA of the CDR3: TGTGCTCTTGGGGAAGAGGTAGCCCTACAGTTGGGGGCCAGGTACACCGATAAACTCATCTTT. J is TRDJ1 and V is TRDV1; TRDD3 is a possible D gene (6 bases). The CDR3 covers 21 residues. In germline, CDR1 is TSWWSYY, CDR2 QGS. Between the trimmed V and J ends, which lost 2 bases and 0 bases, there was a span of 28 bases.

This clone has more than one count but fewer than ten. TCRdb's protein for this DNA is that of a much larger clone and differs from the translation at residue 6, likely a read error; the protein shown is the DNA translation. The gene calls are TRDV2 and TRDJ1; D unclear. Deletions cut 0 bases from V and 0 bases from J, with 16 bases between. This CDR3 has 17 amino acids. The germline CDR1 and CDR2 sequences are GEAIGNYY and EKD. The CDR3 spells CACDTGLARKDTDKLIF. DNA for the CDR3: TGTGCCTGTGACACCGGCCTGGCCCGGAAGGACACCGATAAACTCATCTTT.

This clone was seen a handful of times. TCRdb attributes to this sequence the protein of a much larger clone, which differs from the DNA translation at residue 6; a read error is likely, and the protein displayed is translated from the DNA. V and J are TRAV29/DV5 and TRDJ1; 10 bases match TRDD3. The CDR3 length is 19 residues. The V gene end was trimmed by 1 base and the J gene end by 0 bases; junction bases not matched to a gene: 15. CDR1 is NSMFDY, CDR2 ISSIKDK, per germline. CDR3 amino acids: CAASPSVLGDGRYTDKLIF. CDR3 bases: TGTGCAGCAAGCCCGAGCGTACTGGGGGATGGGAGGTACACCGATAAACTCATCTTT.

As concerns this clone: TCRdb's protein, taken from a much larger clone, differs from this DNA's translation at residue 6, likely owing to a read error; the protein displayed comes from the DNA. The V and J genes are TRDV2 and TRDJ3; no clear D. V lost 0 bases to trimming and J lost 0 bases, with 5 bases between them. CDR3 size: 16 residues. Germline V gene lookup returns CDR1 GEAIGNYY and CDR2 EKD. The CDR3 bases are TGTGCCTGTGACACCAGGAGCTCCTGGGACACCCGACAGATGTTTTTC. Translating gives CACDTRSSWDTRQMFF.

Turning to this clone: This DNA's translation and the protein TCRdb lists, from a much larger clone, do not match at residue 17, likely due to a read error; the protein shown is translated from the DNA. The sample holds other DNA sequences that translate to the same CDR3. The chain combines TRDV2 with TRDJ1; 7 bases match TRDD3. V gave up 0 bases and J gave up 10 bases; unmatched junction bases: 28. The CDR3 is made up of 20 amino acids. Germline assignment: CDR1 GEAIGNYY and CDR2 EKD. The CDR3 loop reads CACDTAEVLGAHRGAYTLIF. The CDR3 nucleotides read TGTGCCTGTGACACCGCTGAAGTCCTGGGGGCTCACCGAGGGGCGTATACACTCATCTTT.

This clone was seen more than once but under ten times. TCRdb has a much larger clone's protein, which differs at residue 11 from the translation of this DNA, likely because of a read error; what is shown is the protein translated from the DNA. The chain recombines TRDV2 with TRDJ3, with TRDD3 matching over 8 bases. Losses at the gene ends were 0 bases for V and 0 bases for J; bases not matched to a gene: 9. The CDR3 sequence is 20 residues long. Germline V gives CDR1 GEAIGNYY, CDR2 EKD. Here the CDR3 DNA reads TGTGCCTGTGACACCGTCGGGGATACCTCCGGCTCCTGGGACACCCGACAGATGTTTTTC. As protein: CACDTVGDTSGSWDTRQMFF.

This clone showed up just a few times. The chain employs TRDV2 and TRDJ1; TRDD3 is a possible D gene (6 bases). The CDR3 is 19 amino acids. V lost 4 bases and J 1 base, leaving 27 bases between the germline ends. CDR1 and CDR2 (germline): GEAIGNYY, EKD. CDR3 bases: TGTGCCTGTGAAGGGAGTAGCCGGTCGGTGGATACTTCCACCGATAAACTCATCTTT. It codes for CACEGSSRSVDTSTDKLIF.

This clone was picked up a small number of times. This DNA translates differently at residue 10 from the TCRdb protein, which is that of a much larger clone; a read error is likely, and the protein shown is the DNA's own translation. CDR3 in DNA: TGTGCTCTTGGGGAAAACGAATCTTTCATACTTGGGGAGCGGTACTGGGGGATACTGAGGAACTGGCGTTCCGATAAACTCATCTTT. It is translated as CALGENESFILGERYWGILRNWRSDKLIF. This sequence joins TRDV1 and TRDJ1; 12 bases are a match to TRDD3. CDR1 is TSWWSYY and CDR2 is QGS in the germline V gene. The V and J ends lost 2 bases and 3 bases, in that order; junction bases with no gene match: 43. This CDR3 has 29 amino acids.

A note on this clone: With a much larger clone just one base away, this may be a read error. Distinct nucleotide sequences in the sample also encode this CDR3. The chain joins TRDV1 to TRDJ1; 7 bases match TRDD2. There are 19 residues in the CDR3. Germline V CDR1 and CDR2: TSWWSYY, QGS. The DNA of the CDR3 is TGTGCTCTCGGGGAACCATTCCTACCTTTGCCCGCCATCACCGATAAACTCATCTTT. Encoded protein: CALGEPFLPLPAITDKLIF.

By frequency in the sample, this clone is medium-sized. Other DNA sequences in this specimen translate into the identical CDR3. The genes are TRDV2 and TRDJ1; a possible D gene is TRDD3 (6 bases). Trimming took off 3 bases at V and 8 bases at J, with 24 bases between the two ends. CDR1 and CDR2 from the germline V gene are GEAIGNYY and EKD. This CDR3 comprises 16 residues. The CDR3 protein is CACDPVNVLGRAKLIF. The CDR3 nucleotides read TGTGCCTGTGACCCCGTTAATGTACTGGGAAGAGCCAAACTCATCTTT.

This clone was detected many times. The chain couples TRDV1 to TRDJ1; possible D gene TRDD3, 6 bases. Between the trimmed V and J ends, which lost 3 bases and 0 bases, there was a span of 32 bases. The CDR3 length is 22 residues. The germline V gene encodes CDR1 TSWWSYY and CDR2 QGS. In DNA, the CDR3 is TGTGCTCTTGGGGATTACCGGGCCCCGCTGGGGACACCCAGGATGTACACCGATAAACTCATCTTT. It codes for CALGDYRAPLGTPRMYTDKLIF.

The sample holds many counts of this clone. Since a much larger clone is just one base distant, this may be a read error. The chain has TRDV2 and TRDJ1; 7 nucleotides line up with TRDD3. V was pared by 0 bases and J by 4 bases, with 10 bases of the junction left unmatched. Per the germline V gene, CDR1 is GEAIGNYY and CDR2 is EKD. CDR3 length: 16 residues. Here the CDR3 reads CACDTGGDSMGDKLIF. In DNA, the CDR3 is TGTGCCTGTGACACCGGAGGGGATAGTATGGGCGATAAACTCATCTTT.

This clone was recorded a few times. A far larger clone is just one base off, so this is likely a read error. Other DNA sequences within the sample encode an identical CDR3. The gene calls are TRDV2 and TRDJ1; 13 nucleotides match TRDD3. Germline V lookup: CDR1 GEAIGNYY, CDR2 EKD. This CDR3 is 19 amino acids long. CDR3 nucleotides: TGTGCCTGTGACACCGTTACTGGGGGATACGGTGGGTACACCGATAAGCTCATCTTT. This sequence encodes CACDTVTGGYGGYTDKLIF.

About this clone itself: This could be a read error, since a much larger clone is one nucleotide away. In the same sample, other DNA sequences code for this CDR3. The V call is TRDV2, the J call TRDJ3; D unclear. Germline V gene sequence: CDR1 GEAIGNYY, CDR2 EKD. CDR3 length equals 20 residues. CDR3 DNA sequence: TGTGCCTGCGACACCCTGCCAGCCGGACCGAGCTCCTGGGACACCCGACAGATGTTTTTC. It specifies CACDTLPAGPSSWDTRQMFF.

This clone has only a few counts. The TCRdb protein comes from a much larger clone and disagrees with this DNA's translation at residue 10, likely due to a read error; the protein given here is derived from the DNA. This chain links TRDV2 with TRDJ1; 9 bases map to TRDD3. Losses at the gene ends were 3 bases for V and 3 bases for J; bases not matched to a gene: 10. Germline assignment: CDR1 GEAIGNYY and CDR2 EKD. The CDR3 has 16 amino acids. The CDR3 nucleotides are TGTGCCTGTGACGCCTTGCTGGGGGATGCGCCCGATAAACTCATCTTT. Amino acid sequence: CACDALLGDAPDKLIF.

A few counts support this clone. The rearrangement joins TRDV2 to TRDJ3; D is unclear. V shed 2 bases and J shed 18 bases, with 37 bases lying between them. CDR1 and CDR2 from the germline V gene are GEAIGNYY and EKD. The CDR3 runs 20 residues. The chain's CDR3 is CACDKTEGPFSSCDTRPMFF. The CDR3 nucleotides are TGTGCCTGTGACAAAACGGAGGGGCCTTTCAGCTCCTGTGACACCCGCCCGATGTTTTTC.

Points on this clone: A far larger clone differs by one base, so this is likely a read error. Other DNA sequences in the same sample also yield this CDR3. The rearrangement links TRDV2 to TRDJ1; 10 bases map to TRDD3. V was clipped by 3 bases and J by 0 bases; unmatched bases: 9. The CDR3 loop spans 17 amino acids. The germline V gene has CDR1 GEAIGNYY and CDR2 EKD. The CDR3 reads CACDRLGDALYTDKLIF. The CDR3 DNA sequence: TGTGCCTGTGACCGACTGGGGGATGCGCTATACACCGATAAACTCATCTTT.

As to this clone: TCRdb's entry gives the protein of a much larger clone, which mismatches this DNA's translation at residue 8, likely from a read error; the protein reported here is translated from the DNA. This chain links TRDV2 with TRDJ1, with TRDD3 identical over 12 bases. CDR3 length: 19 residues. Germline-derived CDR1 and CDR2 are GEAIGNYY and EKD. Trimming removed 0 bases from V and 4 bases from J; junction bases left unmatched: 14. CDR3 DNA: TGTGCCTGTGACACCGGGGGCAGCTGGGGGATACGGGGCAGCGATAAACTCATCTTT. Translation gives CACDTGGSWGIRGSDKLIF.

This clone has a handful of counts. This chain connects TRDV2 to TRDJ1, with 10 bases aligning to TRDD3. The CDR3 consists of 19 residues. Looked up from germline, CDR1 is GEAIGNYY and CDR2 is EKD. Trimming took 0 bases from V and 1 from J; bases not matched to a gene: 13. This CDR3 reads CACDTTSAPGDTFTDKLIF. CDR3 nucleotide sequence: TGTGCCTGTGACACCACGTCGGCCCCGGGGGATACGTTCACCGATAAACTCATCTTT.